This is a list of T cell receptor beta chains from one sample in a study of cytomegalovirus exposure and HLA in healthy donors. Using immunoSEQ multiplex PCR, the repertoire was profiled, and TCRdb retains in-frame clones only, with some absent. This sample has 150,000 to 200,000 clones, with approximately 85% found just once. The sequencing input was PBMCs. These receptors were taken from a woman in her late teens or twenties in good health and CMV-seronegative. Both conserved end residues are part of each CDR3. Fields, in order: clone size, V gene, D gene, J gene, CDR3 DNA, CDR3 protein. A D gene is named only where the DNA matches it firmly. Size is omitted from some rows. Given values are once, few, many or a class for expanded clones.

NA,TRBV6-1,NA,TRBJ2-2,TGTGCCAGCAGTGAAGCGAGGACAGTAAACACCGGGGAGCTGTTTTTT,CASSEARTVNTGELFF
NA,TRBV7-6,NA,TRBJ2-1,TGTGCCAGCAGCGCCGGACAACCAATAATCAATGAGCAGTTCTTC,CASSAGQPIINEQFF
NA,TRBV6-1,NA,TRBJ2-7,TGTGCCATCCGACCCCGTGGGAGGTTCTACGAGCAGTACTTC,CAIRPRGRFYEQYF
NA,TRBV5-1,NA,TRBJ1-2,TGCGCCAGCAGCCCAAACCAACAGGGTAATGGCTACACCTTC,CASSPNQQGNGYTF
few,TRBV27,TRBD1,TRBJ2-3,TGTGCCAGCAGATACTTCACAGGGGGCGCAGATACGCAGTATTTT,CASRYFTGGADTQYF
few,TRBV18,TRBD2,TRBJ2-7,TGTGCCAGCTCACCGGGACTAGTTGATACCCACGAGCAGTACTTC,CASSPGLVDTHEQYF
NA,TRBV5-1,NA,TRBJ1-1,TGCGCCAGCAGCTCGGGAGGGTGGACTGAAGCTTTCTTT,CASSSGGWTEAFF
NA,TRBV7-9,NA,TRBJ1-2,TGTGCCAGCAGCTTAGGGGAGAACTATGGCTACACCTTC,CASSLGENYGYTF
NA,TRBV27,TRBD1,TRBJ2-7,TGTGCCAGCAGTTTATCTTTCCGACAGGGTTTCGACGAGCAGTACTTC,CASSLSFRQGFDEQYF
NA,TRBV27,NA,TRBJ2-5,TGTGCCAGCAGTTTCTCAGGGCCTACCCGAGAGACCCAGTACTTC,CASSFSGPTRETQYF
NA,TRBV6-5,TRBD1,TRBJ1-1,TGTGCCAGCAGTCTGACAGGGACCACTGAAGCTTTCTTT,CASSLTGTTEAFF
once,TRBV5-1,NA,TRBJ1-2,TGCGCCAGCAGCCCGCAGGTCCGCTATGGCTACACCTTC,CASSPQVRYGYTF
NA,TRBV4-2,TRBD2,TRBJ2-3,TGTGCCAGCAGCCAAGGGGAGGGGCAGATCACAGATACGCAGTATTTT,CASSQGEGQITDTQYF
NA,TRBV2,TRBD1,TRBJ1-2,TGTGCCAGCACTCCGACGGGGAGGACAGGAGACTATGGCTACACCTTC,CASTPTGRTGDYGYTF
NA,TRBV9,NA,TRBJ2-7,TGTGCCAGCAGCGAGACCCCGGGGTACGAGCAGTACTTC,CASSETPGYEQYF
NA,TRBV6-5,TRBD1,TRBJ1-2,TGTGCCAGCAGTAAACAGGACAGGGGGCCCTATGGCTACACCTTC,CASSKQDRGPYGYTF
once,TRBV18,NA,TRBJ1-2,TGTGCCAGCTCACCTCAGGAGGGAAATGGCTACACCTTC,CASSPQEGNGYTF
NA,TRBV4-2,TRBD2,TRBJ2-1,TGTGCCAGCAGCCGGGGCGGGAGTAGTTACAATGAGCAGTTCTTC,CASSRGGSSYNEQFF
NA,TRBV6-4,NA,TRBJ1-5,TGTGCCAGCAGTCTCGACAGAGATCAGCCCCAGCATTTT,CASSLDRDQPQHF
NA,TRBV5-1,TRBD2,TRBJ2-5,TGCGCCAGCAGCTTGAGGGCTAGCGGGAGTCCTGGGTCAGAGACCCAGTACTTC,CASSLRASGSPGSETQYF
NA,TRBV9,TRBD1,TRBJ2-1,TGTGCCAGCAGCGTAGCCGGGACAGGGAATTATCCGCAGTTCTTC,CASSVAGTGNYPQFF
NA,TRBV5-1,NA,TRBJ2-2,TGCGCCAGCAGCTTGGGAGAAAACACCGGGGAGCTGTTTTTT,CASSLGENTGELFF
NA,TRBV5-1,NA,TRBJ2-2,TGCGCCAGCAGCTTGTTGTTCCAGGCCTTAGAGGGGGAGCTGTTTTTT,CASSLLFQALEGELFF
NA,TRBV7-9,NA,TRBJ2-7,TGTGCCAGCAGCCCTGGGGCAGGCCTAAACTACGAGCAGTACTTC,CASSPGAGLNYEQYF
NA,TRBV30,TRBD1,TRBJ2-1,TGTGCCTGGAGTGACAGGGGGCTGGATGAGCAGTTCTTC,CAWSDRGLDEQFF
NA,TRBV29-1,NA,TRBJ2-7,TGCAGCGTTGACTTCGGGGGTGGTAGCTACGAGCAGTACTTC,CSVDFGGGSYEQYF
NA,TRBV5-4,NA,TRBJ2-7,TGTGCCAGCAGCTTGGAATTTTACGGGGAACTGAGAGGCGAGCAGTACTTC,CASSLEFYGELRGEQYF
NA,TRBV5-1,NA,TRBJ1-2,TGCGCCAGCAGCTTGGATCCAGGTGCTAACTATGGCTACACCTTC,CASSLDPGANYGYTF
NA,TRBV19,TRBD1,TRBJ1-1,TGTGCCAGTAGTGCCGACCGGGACAGGGGTACTGAAGCTTTCTTT,CASSADRDRGTEAFF
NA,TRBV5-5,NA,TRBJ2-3,TGTGCCAGCAGCCCTTGGATAGCGGCTTACACAGATACGCAGTATTTT,CASSPWIAAYTDTQYF
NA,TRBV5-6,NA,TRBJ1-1,TGTGCCAGCAGCTTGGATCAGAACACTGAAGCTTTCTTT,CASSLDQNTEAFF
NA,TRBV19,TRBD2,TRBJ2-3,TGTGCCAGTAGTATAGGCCGACTAGCGGATAGGACAGATACGCAGTATTTT,CASSIGRLADRTDTQYF
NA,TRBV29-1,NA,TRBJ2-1,TGCAGCGTTGAACGTCGGTCCTACAATGAGCAGTTCTTC,CSVERRSYNEQFF
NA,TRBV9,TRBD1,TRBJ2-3,TGTGCCAGCAGCCCGCGGACAGGGGCCACAGATACGCAGTATTTT,CASSPRTGATDTQYF
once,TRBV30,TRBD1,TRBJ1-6,TGTGCCTGGAGCCAAATCGACAGGGTCAATTCACCCCTCCACTTT,CAWSQIDRVNSPLHF
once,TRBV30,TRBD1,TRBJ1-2,TGTGCCTGGAGAAAAGACAGGGCCGACTATGGCTACACCTTC,CAWRKDRADYGYTF
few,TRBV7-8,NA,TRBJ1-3,TGTGCCAGCAGGCGTGGGGCAGGGCTTGGAAACACCATATATTTT,CASRRGAGLGNTIYF
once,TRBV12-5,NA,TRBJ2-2,TGTGCTAGTGGCCCTGTGGGGCTCACGAACACCGGGGAGCTGTTTTTT,CASGPVGLTNTGELFF
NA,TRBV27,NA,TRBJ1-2,TGTGCCAGCAGTGAGGCCCGGCACTATGGCTACACCTTC,CASSEARHYGYTF
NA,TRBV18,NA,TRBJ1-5,TGTGCCAGCTCACCCGCCCATGGGGGGGGTTTTGGGAATCAGCCCCAGCATTTT,CASSPAHGGGFGNQPQHF
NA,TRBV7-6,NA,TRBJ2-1,TGTGCCAGCAGCTTGTCAGGGATTAATGAGCAGTTCTTC,CASSLSGINEQFF
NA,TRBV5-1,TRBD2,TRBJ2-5,TGCGCCAGCAGCTCATTAGCGGGAGCTACCAGGGAGACCCAGTACTTC,CASSSLAGATRETQYF
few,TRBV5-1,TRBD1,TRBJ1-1,TGCGCCAGCAGCAGCTCCGGGACAGCGAACACTGAAGCTTTCTTT,CASSSSGTANTEAFF
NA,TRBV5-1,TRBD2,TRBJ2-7,TGCGCCAGCAGCTTGCCGGGGGGTGACGAGCAGTACTTC,CASSLPGGDEQYF
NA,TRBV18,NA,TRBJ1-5,TGTGCCAGCTCACGGGGGGGGAGCAATCAGCCCCAGCATTTT,CASSRGGSNQPQHF
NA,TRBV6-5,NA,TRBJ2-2,TGTGCCAGCAGTTACTCGTCTGGGACACTCACCGGGGAGCTGTTTTTT,CASSYSSGTLTGELFF
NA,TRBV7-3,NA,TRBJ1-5,TGTGCCACCCGCGACAGCCTGAATCAGCCCCAGCATTTT,CATRDSLNQPQHF
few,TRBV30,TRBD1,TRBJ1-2,TGTGCCTGGAGTGTAACGGGACAGGGTCTCGACTACACCTTC,CAWSVTGQGLDYTF
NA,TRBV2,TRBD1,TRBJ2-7,TGTGCCAGCAGCCCCCGAGCAGGGGGTTCCTACGAGCAGTACTTC,CASSPRAGGSYEQYF
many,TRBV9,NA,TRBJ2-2,TGTGCCAGCAGCGTAAGAAATTGGGGGACACCGAACACCGGGGAGCTGTTTTTT,CASSVRNWGTPNTGELFF
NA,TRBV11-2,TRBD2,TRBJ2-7,TGTGCCAGCAGCCAAGGGACTAGCGCCTACGAGCAGTACTTC,CASSQGTSAYEQYF
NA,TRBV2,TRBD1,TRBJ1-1,TGTGCCAGCAGACGCCGGACAGGACCGAACACTGAAGCTTTCTTT,CASRRRTGPNTEAFF
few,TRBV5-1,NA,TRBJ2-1,TGCGCCAGCAGCGGACTGAAGGACAATGAGCAGTTCTTC,CASSGLKDNEQFF
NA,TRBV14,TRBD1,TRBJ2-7,TGTGCCAGCAGCCAAGACTACAGGGGCTGGACCTACGAGCAGTACTTC,CASSQDYRGWTYEQYF
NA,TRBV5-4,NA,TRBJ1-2,TGTGCCAGCCTAGGGGGGGGGCCGGATAACTATGGCTACACCTTC,CASLGGGPDNYGYTF
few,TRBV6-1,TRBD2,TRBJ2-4,TGTGCCAGCAGTGAAACTAGCGGGGGGGCCATTCAGTACTTC,CASSETSGGAIQYF
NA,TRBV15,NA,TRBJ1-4,TGTGCCACCAGCACCAGGTTGGGCAGGGGACTGTTTTTT,CATSTRLGRGLFF
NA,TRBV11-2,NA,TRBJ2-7,TGTGCCAGCAGCTTAGGATCAGGGGCGTTCGAGCAGTACTTC,CASSLGSGAFEQYF
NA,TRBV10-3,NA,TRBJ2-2,TGTGCCATCAGCGCAGGGACAAAGGAAACCGGGGAGCTGTTTTTT,CAISAGTKETGELFF